This TCR beta chain was observed in a study of shared T cell receptors in the human thymus. This table comes from immunoSEQ multiplex PCR, and its TCRdb copy is limited to in-frame clones, with some not included. Here the sample spans hundreds of thousands of clones, around 87% being singletons. This clone came up once. The length of the CDR3 is 13 residues. CDR1 and CDR2 from the germline V gene are MNHEY and SMNVEV (reference sequence). V was pared by 0 bases and J by 6 bases, with 9 bases between. These data also formed part of another study, on human thymus T cells. That study adds: It was from resections taken during corrective heart surgery that the thymus tissue came. Blood and thymic repertoires both appeared biased in V and J gene usage. Reports from related research described highly overlapping thymic repertoires among unrelated individuals.

The receptor was derived from a boy younger than two with a congenital heart defect. What was sequenced was thymocytes. The rearrangement links TRBV27 to TRBJ2-7; D is undetermined. CDR3 in amino acids: CASSLSKRSEQYF. CDR3 coding DNA: TGTGCCAGCAGTTTATCGAAGCGATCCGAGCAGTACTTC.